This T cell receptor (beta chain) was identified during a study of OX40 agonist ivuxolimab in advanced cancers. General observations from the study: Nonresponders, in some cases, also had low normalized T-cell clonal expansion.

Measured with immunoSEQ multiplex PCR; TCRdb has only the in-frame clones, and not every one. Of tens of thousands of clones in the sample, around 90% were seen once. This CDR3 region has 14 residues. Germline CDR1 WSHSY, CDR2 SAAADI. V was clipped by 0 bases and J by 11 bases; unmatched bases: 6. A note on this clone: Its antigen is unidentified.

The chain recombines TRBV10-2 with TRBJ2-3; 9 bases are shared with TRBD2. Source: CD4+ or CD8+ T cells sorted from blood, taken in a trial of the OX40 agonist ivuxolimab. This sequence was found in an adult with an advanced solid tumor such as melanoma, head and neck, liver or kidney cancer. The CDR3 region is CASSESVSGSEQYF. The CDR3 region has the DNA TGCGCCAGCAGTGAGTCGGTTAGCGGGAGTGAGCAGTATTTT.